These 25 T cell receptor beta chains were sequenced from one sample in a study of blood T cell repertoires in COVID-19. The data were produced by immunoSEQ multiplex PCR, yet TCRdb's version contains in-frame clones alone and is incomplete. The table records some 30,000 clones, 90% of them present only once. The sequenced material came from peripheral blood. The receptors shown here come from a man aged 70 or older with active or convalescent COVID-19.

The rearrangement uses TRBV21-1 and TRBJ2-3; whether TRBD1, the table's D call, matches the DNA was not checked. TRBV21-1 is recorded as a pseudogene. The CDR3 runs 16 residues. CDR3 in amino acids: CASSKRGPRSTDTQYF. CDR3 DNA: TGTGCCAGCAGCAAAAGGGGGCCCAGAAGCACAGATACGCAGTATTTT.

CDR3 region: CASSLTQDTEAFF. CDR3 bases: TGTGCCAGCAGCTTAACTCAGGACACTGAAGCTTTCTTT. The chain combines TRBV7-3 with TRBJ1-1; D uncertain. Germline V lookup: CDR1 SGHTA, CDR2 FQGTGA. The V gene lost 0 bases and the J gene lost 3 bases, with 5 bases spanning the gap. This CDR3 has 13 residues.

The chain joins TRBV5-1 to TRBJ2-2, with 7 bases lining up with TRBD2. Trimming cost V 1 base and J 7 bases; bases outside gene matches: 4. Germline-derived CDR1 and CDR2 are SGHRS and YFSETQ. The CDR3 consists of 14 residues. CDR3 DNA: TGCGCCAGCAGCTTGCTCGGGGGGAACGGGGAGCTGTTTTTT. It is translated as CASSLLGGNGELFF.

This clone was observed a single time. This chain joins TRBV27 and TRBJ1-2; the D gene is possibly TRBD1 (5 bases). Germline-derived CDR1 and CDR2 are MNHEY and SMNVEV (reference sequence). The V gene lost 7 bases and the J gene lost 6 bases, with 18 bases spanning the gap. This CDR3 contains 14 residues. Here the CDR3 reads CASTLTRPGDGYTF. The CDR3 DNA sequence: TGTGCCAGCACCCTCACCCGGCCGGGGGATGGCTACACCTTC.

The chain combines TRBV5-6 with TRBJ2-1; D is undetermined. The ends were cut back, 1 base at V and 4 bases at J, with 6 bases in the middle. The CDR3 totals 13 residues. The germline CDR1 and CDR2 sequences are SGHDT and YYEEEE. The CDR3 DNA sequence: TGTGCCAGCAGCTTGTCCGTTTACAATGAGCAGTTCTTC. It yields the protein CASSLSVYNEQFF.

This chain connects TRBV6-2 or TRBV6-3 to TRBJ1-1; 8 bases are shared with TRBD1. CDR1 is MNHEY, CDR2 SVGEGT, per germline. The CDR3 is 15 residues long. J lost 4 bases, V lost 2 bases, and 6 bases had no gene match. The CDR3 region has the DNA TGTGCCAGCAGTTACCCGAGACAGGGGATCACTGAAGCTTTCTTT. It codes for CASSYPRQGITEAFF.

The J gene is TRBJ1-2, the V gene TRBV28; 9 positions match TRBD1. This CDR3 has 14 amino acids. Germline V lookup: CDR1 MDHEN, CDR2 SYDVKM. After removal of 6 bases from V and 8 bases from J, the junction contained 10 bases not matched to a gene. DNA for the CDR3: TGTGCCAGCAGGGAAAAGGGACAGGGCGGGGGCTACACCTTC. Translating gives CASREKGQGGGYTF.

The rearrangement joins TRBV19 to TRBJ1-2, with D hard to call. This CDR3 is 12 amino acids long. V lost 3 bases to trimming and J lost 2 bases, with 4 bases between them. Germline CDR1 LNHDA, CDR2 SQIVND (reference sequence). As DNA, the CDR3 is TGTGCCAGTAGTATGCAGAACTATGGCTACACCTTC. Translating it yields CASSMQNYGYTF.

CDR3 loop: CASSQEGWSGSYNEQFF. The CDR3 nucleotides are TGTGCCAGCAGCCAAGAAGGGTGGAGCGGGTCATACAATGAGCAGTTCTTC. The gene calls are TRBV14 and TRBJ2-1, with D possibly being TRBD2 (6 bases). Germline assignment: CDR1 SGHDN and CDR2 FVKESK. This CDR3 region has 17 residues. Trimming took 0 bases from V and 4 from J, leaving 16 bases between them.

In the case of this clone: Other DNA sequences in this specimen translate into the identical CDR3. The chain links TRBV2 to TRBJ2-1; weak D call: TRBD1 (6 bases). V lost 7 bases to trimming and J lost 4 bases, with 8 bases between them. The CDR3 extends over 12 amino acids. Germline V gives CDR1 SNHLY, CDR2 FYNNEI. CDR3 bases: TGTGCCAGCAAGGACAGTTACAATGAGCAGTTCTTC. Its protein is CASKDSYNEQFF.

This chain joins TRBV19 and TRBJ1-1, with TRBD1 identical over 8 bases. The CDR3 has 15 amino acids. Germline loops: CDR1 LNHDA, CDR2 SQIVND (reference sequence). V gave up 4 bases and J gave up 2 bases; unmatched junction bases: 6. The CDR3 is CASSTLGQENTEAFF. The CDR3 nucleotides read TGTGCCAGTAGTACCCTGGGACAGGAAAACACTGAAGCTTTCTTT.

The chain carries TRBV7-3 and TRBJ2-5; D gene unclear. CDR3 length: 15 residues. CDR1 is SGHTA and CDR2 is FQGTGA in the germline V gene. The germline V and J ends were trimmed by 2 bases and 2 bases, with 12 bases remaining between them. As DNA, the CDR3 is TGTGCCAGCAGCTTACATGGTGGCGGACAAGAGACCCAGTACTTC. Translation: CASSLHGGGQETQYF.

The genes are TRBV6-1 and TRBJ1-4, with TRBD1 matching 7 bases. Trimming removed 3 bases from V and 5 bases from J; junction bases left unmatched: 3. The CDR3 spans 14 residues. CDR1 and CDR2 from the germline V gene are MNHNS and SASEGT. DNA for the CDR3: TGTGCCAGCAGTGATATGGACAGGAATGAAAAACTGTTTTTT. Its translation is CASSDMDRNEKLFF.

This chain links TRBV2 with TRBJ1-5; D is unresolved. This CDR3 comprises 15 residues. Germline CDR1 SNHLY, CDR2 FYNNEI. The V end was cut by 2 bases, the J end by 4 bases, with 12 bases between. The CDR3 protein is CASSEKTVPNQPQHF. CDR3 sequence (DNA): TGTGCCAGCAGTGAAAAAACAGTGCCAAATCAGCCCCAGCATTTT.

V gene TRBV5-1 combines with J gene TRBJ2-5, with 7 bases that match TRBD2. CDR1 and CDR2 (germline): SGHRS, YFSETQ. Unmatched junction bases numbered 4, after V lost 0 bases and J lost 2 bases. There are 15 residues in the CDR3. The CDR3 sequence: CASSLVAGRQETQYF. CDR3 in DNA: TGCGCCAGCAGCTTGGTAGCGGGCAGGCAAGAGACCCAGTACTTC.

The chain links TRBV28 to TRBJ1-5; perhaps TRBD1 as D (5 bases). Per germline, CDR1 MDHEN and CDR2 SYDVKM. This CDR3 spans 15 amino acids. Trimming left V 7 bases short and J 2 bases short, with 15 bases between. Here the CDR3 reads CASTPLGVGNQPQHF. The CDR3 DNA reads TGTGCCAGCACCCCTCTAGGGGTTGGCAATCAGCCCCAGCATTTT. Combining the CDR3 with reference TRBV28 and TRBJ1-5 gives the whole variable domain DVKVTQSSRYLVKRTGEKVFLECVQDMDHENMFWYRQDPGLGLRLIYFSYDVKMKEKGDIPEGYSVSREKKERFSLILESASTNQTSMYLCASTPLGVGNQPQHFGDGTRLSIL.

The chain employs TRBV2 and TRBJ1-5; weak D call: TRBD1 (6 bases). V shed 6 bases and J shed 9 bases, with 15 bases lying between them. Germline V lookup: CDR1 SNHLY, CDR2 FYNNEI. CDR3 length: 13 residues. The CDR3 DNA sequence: TGTGCCAGCAGCGGACAGTCGGAGAGGCCCCAGCATTTT. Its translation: CASSGQSERPQHF.

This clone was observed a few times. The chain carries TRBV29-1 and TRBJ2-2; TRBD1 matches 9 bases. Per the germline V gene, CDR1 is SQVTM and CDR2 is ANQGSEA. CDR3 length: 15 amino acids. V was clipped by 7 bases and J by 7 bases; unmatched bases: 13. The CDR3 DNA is TGCAGCGGGAGAGGAGGGACAGGGTATGACGGGGAGCTGTTTTTT. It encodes CSGRGGTGYDGELFF.

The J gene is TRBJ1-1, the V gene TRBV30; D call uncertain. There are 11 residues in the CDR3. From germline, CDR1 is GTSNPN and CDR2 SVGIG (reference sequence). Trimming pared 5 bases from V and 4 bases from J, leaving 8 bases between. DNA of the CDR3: TGTGCCTGGGCTGATAGCACTGAAGCTTTCTTT. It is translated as CAWADSTEAFF.

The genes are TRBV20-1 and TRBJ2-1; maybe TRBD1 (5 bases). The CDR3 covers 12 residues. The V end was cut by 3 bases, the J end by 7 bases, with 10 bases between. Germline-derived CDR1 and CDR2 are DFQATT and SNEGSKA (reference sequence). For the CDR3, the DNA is TGCAGTGCTAGTCTTTCAGGGAATGAGCAGTTCTTC. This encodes CSASLSGNEQFF.

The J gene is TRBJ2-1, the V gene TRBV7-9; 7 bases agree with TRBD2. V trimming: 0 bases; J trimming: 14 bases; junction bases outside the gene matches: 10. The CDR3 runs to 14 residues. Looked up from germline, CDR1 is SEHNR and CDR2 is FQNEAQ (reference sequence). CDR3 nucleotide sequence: TGTGCCAGCAGCTTAGCCGGAGACCAAGCGGGAAAGTTCTTC. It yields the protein CASSLAGDQAGKFF.

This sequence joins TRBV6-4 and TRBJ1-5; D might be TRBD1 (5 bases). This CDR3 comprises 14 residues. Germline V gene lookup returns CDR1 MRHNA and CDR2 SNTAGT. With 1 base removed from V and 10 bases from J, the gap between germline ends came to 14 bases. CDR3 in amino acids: CASSDYIGGSPQHF. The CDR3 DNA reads TGTGCCAGCAGTGACTACATCGGGGGATCACCCCAGCATTTT.

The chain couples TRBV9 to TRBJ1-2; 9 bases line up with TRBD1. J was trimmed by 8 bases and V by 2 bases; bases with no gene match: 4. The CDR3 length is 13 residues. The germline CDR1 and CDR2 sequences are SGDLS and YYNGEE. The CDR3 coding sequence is TGTGCCAGCAGCGTGGGGACAGGGTTCGGCTACACCTTC. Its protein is CASSVGTGFGYTF.

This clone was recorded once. Here the CDR3 reads CASRWSGRSDEQFF. The CDR3 DNA sequence: TGTGCCAGCAGGTGGAGCGGGAGGTCCGATGAGCAGTTCTTC. The rearrangement links TRBV6-5 to TRBJ2-1, with 9 bases aligning to TRBD2. This CDR3 comprises 14 residues. Germline-derived CDR1 and CDR2 are MNHEY and SVGAGI. After removal of 6 bases from V and 8 bases from J, the junction contained 8 bases not matched to a gene.

DNA for the CDR3: TGTGCCAGCAGCTTAACAGGGCTTCATGGCTACACCTTC. It yields the protein CASSLTGLHGYTF. The V gene is TRBV7-9, the J gene TRBJ1-2, with D maybe TRBD1 (6 bases). V was cut by 2 bases and J by 6 bases, with 10 bases left in between. The germline CDR1 and CDR2 sequences are SEHNR and FQNEAQ (reference sequence). The CDR3 totals 13 residues.